These 10 T cell receptor beta chains were sequenced from one sample in a study of T cell responses to AZD1222 COVID-19 vaccine. Assay used: immunoSEQ multiplex PCR; TCRdb lists only in-frame clones, some missing. The sample includes 100,000 to 150,000 clones, roughly 90% of them seen just once. Sequenced material: peripheral blood, taken on day 0 of AZD1222 vaccination. The receptors here all came from an adult in good health.

The rearrangement links TRBV10-1 to TRBJ1-1; a weak D match, TRBD1 (6 bases). Trimming stripped 8 bases from V and 1 base from J, with 11 bases between. This CDR3 region has 13 residues. Per the germline V gene, CDR1 is WNHNN and CDR2 is SYGVQD (reference sequence). The CDR3 coding sequence is TGCGCCAGCTACCAGGACAGGAACACTGAAGCTTTCTTT. It is translated as CASYQDRNTEAFF.

The chain recombines TRBV4-2 with TRBJ1-1; 8 bases are a match to TRBD1. After removal of 3 bases from V and 1 base from J, the junction contained 1 base not matched to a gene. This CDR3 contains 14 residues. The germline CDR1 and CDR2 sequences are LGHNA and YNFKEQ. CDR3 loop: CASSHDRGNTEAFF. In nucleotides, the CDR3 is TGTGCCAGCAGCCACGACAGGGGGAACACTGAAGCTTTCTTT.

The J gene is TRBJ1-1, the V gene TRBV12-5; TRBD1 is a possible D gene (5 bases). CDR3 length: 17 amino acids. CDR1 is LGHNT and CDR2 is FRNRAP in the germline V gene. V was cut by 0 bases and J by 3 bases, with 17 bases left in between. The CDR3 reads CASGLVGWGEADTEAFF. DNA of the CDR3: TGTGCTAGTGGTTTGGTAGGGTGGGGGGAGGCGGACACTGAAGCTTTCTTT.

The chain has TRBV5-1 and TRBJ1-6; D is perhaps TRBD1 (5 bases). This CDR3 region has 17 residues. With 1 base removed from V and 6 bases from J, the gap between germline ends came to 17 bases. The germline CDR1 and CDR2 sequences are SGHRS and YFSETQ. The CDR3 DNA sequence: TGCGCCAGCAGCTTGCCCAGTCGGGGTGGGGCTAATTCACCCCTCCACTTT. Translating it yields CASSLPSRGGANSPLHF.

V usage is TRBV18 and J usage is TRBJ2-6; 14 bases map to TRBD2. J gave up 4 bases and V 3 bases, and 11 bases lay outside the gene matches. The CDR3 has 20 amino acids. CDR1 and CDR2 (germline): KGHSH, LQKENI. The CDR3 DNA reads as TGTGCCAGCTCACCGGAGTTGACTAGCGGGAGGGCCTCAGGGGCCAACGTCCTGACTTTC. It encodes CASSPELTSGRASGANVLTF.

V and J are TRBV5-1 and TRBJ1-2, with 9 bases lining up with TRBD1. V dropped 2 bases and J dropped 5; count of bases not matched to a gene: 4. The CDR3 runs 14 residues. Germline CDR1 SGHRS, CDR2 YFSETQ. In nucleotides, the CDR3 is TGCGCCAGCAGCTTTGGGGACAGGGTTTATGGCTACACCTTC. Its protein is CASSFGDRVYGYTF. Using reference TRBV5-1 and TRBJ1-2 for the parts outside the CDR3, the full variable domain is KAGVTQTPRYLIKTRGQQVTLSCSPISGHRSVSWYQQTPGQGLQFLFEYFSETQRNKGNFPGRFSGRQFSNSRSEMNVSTLELGDSALYLCASSFGDRVYGYTFGSGTRLTVV.

This chain joins TRBV19 and TRBJ1-2; D remains ambiguous. CDR1 and CDR2 from the germline V gene are LNHDA and SQIVND (reference sequence). The CDR3 runs 16 residues. Trimming removed 5 bases at V and 0 bases at J, with 16 bases between. The CDR3 DNA reads as TGTGCCAGTAGTGTATTTTACAGTACATCTAACTATGGCTACACCTTC. Translation gives CASSVFYSTSNYGYTF.

This sequence joins TRBV5-1 and TRBJ1-5; the D is unclear. In germline, CDR1 is SGHRS, CDR2 YFSETQ. The ends were cut back, 4 bases at V and 4 bases at J, with 9 bases in the middle. This CDR3 is 13 amino acids long. The CDR3 loop reads CASSTELNQPQHF. Written as DNA, the CDR3 is TGCGCCAGCAGCACAGAGTTAAATCAGCCCCAGCATTTT.

J is TRBJ2-7 and V is TRBV11-2; D uncertain. V was clipped by 1 base and J by 3 bases, with 10 bases between them. CDR3 length equals 14 residues. Germline CDR1 SGHAT, CDR2 FQNNGV. For the CDR3, the DNA is TGTGCCAGCAGCTTAGCCTACTACAACTACGAGCAGTACTTC. Translated, it gives CASSLAYYNYEQYF.

The V gene is TRBV7-2, the J gene TRBJ2-7; tentatively, D is TRBD1 (6 bases). Germline assignment: CDR1 SGHTA and CDR2 FQGNSA. The CDR3 has 16 residues. The ends were cut back, 6 bases at V and 0 bases at J, with 18 bases in the middle. This chain's CDR3 is CASSRGGRSSSYEQYF. The CDR3 DNA follows: TGTGCCAGCAGTCGAGGGGGACGTTCCAGCTCCTACGAGCAGTACTTC.